This T cell receptor (beta chain) was documented in a study of blood T cell repertoires in COVID-19. The protocol was immunoSEQ multiplex PCR, while the TCRdb copy is restricted to in-frame clones and leaves out a portion. The sample contains around 80,000 clones, around three quarters of which appear only once. Germline V gene sequence: CDR1 LGHNA, CDR2 YSLEER. CDR3 length: 16 residues. Deletions cut 4 bases from V and 7 bases from J, with 20 bases between. Material for sequencing was peripheral blood. The sequence came from a man over 45 with active or convalescent COVID-19. The chain has TRBV4-3 and TRBJ2-1; TRBD2 might be the D (7 bases). The CDR3 nucleotides are TGCGCCAGCAGCCCCAAATGGGGGGGCCTTCATAATGAGCAGTTCTTC. Residues: CASSPKWGGLHNEQFF.